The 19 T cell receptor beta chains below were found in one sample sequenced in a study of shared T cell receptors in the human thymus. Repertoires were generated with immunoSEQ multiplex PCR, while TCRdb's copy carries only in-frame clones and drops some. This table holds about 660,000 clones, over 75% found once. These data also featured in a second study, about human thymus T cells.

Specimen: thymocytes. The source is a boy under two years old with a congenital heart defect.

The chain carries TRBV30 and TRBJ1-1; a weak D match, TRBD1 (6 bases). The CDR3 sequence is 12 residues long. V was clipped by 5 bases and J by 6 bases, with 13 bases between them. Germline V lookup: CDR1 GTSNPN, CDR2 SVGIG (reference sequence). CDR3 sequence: CAWSPRGAEAFF. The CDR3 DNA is TGTGCCTGGTCCCCCAGGGGCGCTGAAGCTTTCTTT. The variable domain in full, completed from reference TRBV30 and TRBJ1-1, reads SQTIHQWPATLVQPVGSPLSLECTVEGTSNPNLYWYRQAAGRGLQLLFYSVGIGQISSEVPQNLSASRPQDRQFILSSKKLLLSDSGFYLCAWSPRGAEAFFGQGTRLTVV.

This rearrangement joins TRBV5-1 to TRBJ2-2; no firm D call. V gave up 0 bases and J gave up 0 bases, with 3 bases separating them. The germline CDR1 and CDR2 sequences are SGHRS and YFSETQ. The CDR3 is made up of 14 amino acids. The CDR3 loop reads CASSLATNTGELFF. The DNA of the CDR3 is TGCGCCAGCAGCTTGGCTACGAACACCGGGGAGCTGTTTTTT. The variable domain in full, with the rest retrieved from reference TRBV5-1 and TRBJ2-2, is KAGVTQTPRYLIKTRGQQVTLSCSPISGHRSVSWYQQTPGQGLQFLFEYFSETQRNKGNFPGRFSGRQFSNSRSEMNVSTLELGDSALYLCASSLATNTGELFFGEGSRLTVL.

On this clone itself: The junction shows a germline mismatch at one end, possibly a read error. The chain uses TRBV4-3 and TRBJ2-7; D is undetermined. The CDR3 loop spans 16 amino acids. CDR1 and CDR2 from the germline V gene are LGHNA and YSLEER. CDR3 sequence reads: CASSQDGSSPSSEQYF. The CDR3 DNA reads TGCGCCAGCAGCCAAGACGGTTCTAGTCCCTCCTCCGAGCAGTACTTC.

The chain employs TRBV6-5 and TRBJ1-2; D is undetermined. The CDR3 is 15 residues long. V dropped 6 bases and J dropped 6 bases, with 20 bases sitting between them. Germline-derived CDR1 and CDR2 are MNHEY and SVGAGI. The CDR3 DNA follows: TGTGCCAGCAGCCTCAGTCAGGCGTGTTGTAATGGCTACACCTTC. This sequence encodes CASSLSQACCNGYTF.

The CDR3 DNA sequence: TGTGCCAGCAAATCCTCCAGGGGGAGCTCCTACAATGAGCAGTTCTTC. Encoded protein: CASKSSRGSSYNEQFF. The chain joins TRBV28 to TRBJ2-1; 7 bases line up with TRBD1. V shed 7 bases, J shed 0 bases, and the junction held 9 bases outside the gene matches. CDR1 is MDHEN and CDR2 is SYDVKM in the germline V gene. The CDR3 runs 16 residues.

The CDR3 here is CAISEAGLPNTGELFF. In nucleotides, the CDR3 is TGTGCCATCAGTGAGGCGGGACTCCCCAACACCGGGGAGCTGTTTTTT. The chain links TRBV10-3 to TRBJ2-2; D is perhaps TRBD2 (6 bases). The CDR3 is made up of 16 amino acids. Germline V lookup: CDR1 ENHRY, CDR2 SYGVKD. Trimming removed 2 bases at V and 2 bases at J, with 12 bases between.

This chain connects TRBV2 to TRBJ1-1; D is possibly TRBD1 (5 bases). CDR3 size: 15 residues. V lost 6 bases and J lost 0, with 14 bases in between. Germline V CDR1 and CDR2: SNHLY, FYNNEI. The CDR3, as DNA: TGTGCCAGCAGGGTCAGTCAGGGTTTGAACACTGAAGCTTTCTTT. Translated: CASRVSQGLNTEAFF. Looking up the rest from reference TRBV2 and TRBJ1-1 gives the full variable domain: EPEVTQTPSHQVTQMGQEVILRCVPISNHLYFYWYRQILGQKVEFLVSFYNNEISEKSEIFDDQFSVERPDGSNFTLKIRSTKLEDSAMYFCASRVSQGLNTEAFFGQGTRLTVV.

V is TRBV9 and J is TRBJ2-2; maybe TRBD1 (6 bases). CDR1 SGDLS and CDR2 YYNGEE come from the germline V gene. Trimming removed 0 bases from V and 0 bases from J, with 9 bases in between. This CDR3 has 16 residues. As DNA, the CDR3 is TGTGCCAGCAGCGTAGAAAGGACAGCGAACACCGGGGAGCTGTTTTTT. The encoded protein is CASSVERTANTGELFF.

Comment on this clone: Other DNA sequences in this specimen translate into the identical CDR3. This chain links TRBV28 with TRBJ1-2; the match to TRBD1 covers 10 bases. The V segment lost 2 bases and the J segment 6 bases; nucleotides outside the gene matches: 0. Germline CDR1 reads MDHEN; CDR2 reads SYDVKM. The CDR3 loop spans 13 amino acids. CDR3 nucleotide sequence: TGTGCCAGCAGTTTAGGACAGGGGGATGGCTACACCTTC. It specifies CASSLGQGDGYTF.

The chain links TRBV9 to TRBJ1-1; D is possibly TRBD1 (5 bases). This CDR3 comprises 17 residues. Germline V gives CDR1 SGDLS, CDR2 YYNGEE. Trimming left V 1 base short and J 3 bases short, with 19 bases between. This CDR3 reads CASSVHLGSGKYTEAFF. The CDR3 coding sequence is TGTGCCAGCAGCGTACATCTTGGTTCAGGGAAGTACACTGAAGCTTTCTTT.

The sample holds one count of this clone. The CDR3 bases are TGTGCCAGCCAGGATTCGTCTTCGAATTATGGCTACACCTTC. Its protein is CASQDSSSNYGYTF. The chain couples TRBV6-5 to TRBJ1-2; D gene unclear. The CDR3 is made up of 14 amino acids. V lost 8 bases and J 5 bases, leaving 18 bases between the germline ends. Germline V gives CDR1 MNHEY, CDR2 SVGAGI.

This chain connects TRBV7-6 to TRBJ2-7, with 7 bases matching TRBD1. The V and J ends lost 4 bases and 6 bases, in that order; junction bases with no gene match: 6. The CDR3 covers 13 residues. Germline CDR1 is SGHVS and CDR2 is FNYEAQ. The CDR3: CASSSSGQAEQYF. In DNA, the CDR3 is TGTGCCAGCAGCTCAAGCGGACAGGCCGAGCAGTACTTC.

CDR3 coding DNA: TGTGCCAGCAGCCCTCGGGACTCCGTCCATGGCTACACCTTC. This encodes CASSPRDSVHGYTF. The rearrangement joins TRBV14 to TRBJ1-2, with D tentatively TRBD1 (5 bases). Per germline, CDR1 SGHDN and CDR2 FVKESK. This CDR3 is 14 amino acids long. V lost 4 bases, J lost 6 bases, and 15 bases lay in between.

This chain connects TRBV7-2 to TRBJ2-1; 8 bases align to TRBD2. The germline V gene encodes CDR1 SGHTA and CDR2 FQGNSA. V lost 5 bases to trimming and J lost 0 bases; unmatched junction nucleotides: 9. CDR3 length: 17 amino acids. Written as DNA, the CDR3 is TGTGCCAGCAGCGTAGAGGTAGCGGGGAGCTCCTACAATGAGCAGTTCTTC. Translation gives CASSVEVAGSSYNEQFF.

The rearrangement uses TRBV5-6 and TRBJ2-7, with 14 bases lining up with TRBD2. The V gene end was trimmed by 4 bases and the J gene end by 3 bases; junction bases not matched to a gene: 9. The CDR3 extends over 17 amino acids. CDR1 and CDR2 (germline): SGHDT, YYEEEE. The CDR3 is CASSAGTSGSRGYEQYF. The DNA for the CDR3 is TGTGCCAGCAGCGCGGGGACTAGCGGGAGTAGGGGCTACGAGCAGTACTTC.

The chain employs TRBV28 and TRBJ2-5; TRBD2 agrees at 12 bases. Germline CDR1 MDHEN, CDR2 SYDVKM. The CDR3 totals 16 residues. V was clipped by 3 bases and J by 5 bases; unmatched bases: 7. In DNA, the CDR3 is TGTGCCAGCAGTTTTAAGCTAGCGGGGGGGCGGGAGACCCAGTACTTC. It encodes CASSFKLAGGRETQYF.

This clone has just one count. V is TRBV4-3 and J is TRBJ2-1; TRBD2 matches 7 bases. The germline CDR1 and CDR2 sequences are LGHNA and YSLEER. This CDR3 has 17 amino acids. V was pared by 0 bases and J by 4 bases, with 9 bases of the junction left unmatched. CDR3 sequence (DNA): TGCGCCAGCAGCCAAGATGGGAGCGGGGCGAGGTACAATGAGCAGTTCTTC. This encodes CASSQDGSGARYNEQFF.

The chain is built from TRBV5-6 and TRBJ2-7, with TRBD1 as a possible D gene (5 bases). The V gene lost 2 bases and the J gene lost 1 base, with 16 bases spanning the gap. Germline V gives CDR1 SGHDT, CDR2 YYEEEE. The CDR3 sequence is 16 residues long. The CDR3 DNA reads TGTGCCAGCAGCTTTAAGCACATGACAGAATCCTACGAGCAGTACTTC. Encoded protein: CASSFKHMTESYEQYF.

CDR3 residues: CASSDGGGGNGYTF. The CDR3 bases are TGTGCCAGCAGTGATGGTGGGGGCGGTAATGGCTACACCTTC. V and J are TRBV6-4 and TRBJ1-2; D is possibly TRBD1 (6 bases). This CDR3 spans 14 amino acids. CDR1 MRHNA and CDR2 SNTAGT come from the germline V gene. The V end was cut by 3 bases, the J end by 6 bases, with 14 bases between.